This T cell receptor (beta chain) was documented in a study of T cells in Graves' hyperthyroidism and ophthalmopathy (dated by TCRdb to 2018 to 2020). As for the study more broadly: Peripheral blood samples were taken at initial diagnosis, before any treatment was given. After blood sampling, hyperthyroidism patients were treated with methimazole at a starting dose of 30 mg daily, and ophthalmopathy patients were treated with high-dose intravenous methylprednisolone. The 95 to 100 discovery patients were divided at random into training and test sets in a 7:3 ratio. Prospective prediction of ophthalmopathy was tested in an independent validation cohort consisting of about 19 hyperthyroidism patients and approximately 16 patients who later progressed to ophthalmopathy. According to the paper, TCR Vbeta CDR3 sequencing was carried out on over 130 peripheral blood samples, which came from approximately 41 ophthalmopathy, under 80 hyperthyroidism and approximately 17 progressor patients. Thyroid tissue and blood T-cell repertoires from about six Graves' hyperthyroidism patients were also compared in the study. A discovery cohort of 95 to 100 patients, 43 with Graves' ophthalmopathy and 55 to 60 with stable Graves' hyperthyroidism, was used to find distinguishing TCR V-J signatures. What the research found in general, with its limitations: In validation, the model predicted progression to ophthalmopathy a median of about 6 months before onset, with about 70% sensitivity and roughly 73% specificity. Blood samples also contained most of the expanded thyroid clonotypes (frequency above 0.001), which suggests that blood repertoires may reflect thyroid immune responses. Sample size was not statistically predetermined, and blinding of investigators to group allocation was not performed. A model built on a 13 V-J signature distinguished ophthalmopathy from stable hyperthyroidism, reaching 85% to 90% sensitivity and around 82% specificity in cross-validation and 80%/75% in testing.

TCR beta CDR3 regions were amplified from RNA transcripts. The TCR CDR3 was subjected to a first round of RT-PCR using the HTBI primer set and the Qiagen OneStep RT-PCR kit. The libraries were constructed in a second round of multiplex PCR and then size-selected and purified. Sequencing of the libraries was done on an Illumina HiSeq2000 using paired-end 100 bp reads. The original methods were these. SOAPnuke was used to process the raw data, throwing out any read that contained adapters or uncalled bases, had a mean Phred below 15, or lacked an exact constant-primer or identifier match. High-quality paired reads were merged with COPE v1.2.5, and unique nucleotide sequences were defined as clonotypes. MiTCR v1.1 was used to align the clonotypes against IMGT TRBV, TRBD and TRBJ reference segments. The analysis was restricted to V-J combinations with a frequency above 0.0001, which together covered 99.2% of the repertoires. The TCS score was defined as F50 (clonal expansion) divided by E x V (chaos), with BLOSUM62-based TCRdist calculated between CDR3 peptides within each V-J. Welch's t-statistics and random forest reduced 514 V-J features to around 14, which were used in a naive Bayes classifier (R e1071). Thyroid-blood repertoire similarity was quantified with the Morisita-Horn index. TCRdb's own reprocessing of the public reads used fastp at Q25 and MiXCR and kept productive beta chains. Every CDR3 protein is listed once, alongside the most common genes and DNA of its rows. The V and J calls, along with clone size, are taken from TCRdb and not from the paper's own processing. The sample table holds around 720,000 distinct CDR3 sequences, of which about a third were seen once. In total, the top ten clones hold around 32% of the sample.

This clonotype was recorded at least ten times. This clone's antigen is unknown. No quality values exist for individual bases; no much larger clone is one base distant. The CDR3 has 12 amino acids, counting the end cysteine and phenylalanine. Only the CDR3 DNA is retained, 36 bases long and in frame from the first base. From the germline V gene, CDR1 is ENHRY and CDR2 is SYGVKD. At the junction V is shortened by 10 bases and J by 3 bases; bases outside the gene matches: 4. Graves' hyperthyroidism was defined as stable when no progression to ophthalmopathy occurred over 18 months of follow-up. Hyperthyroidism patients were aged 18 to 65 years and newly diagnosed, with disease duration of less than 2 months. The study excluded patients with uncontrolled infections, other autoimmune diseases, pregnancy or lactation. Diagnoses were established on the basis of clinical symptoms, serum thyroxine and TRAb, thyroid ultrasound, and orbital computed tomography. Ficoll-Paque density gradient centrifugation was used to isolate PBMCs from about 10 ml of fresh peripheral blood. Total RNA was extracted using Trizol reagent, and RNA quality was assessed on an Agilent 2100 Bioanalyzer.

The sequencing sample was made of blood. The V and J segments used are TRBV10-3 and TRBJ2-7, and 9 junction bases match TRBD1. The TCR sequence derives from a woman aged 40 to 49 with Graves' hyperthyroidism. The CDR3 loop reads CATAGQGYEQYF. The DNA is TGTGCCACCGCGGGACAGGGCTACGAGCAGTACTTC.